These 30 T cell receptor beta chains were sequenced from one sample in a study of blood T cell repertoires in COVID-19. Generated by immunoSEQ multiplex PCR, the TCRdb table keeps only in-frame clones and is missing some. The profile shows fewer than 300,000 clones, 80% to 95% of them singletons. Sequencing input: PBMCs or T cells enriched from blood (not recorded which). These TCRs come from a woman aged 30 to 39 who had recovered from COVID-19.

Comment on this clone: The junction and the germline gene differ at one end; a read error may be behind it. The chain carries TRBV30 and TRBJ1-1; TRBD1 agrees at 7 bases. Germline V gene sequence: CDR1 GTSNPN, CDR2 SVGIG (reference sequence). The CDR3 sequence is 12 residues long. The CDR3 is CAWRVTGRSGLF. The CDR3 nucleotides are TGTGCCTGGAGAGTGACAGGGAGAAGTGGACTGTTT.

The V call is TRBV16, the J call TRBJ2-1; the D gene is possibly TRBD1 (6 bases). The CDR3 sequence is 17 residues long. Germline values: CDR1 KGHSY, CDR2 FQNENV. Trimming took 4 bases from V and 8 from J, leaving 24 bases between them. CDR3 in amino acids: CASSPQLHRESHDEQFF. DNA of the CDR3: TGTGCCAGCAGCCCACAGTTACACAGGGAGAGTCACGATGAGCAGTTCTTC.

This chain uses TRBV28 with TRBJ1-2; D might be TRBD1 (6 bases). The CDR3 totals 16 residues. Germline lookup yields CDR1 MDHEN and CDR2 SYDVKM. With 7 bases removed from V and 4 bases from J, the gap between germline ends came to 22 bases. The CDR3 sequence: CASITTQGRGGYGYTF. CDR3 DNA: TGTGCCAGCATAACTACCCAAGGGAGGGGGGGCTATGGCTACACCTTC.

The chain joins TRBV4-2 to TRBJ2-1, with TRBD2 matching over 7 bases. This CDR3 is built from 16 residues. The junction had 8 bases not matched to a gene; V was cut back by 0 bases and J by 6 bases. Germline loops: CDR1 LGHNA, CDR2 YNFKEQ. CDR3 region: CASSQEGGRPSNEQFF. As DNA, the CDR3 is TGTGCCAGCAGCCAAGAGGGCGGGAGACCTTCCAATGAGCAGTTCTTC.

V and J are TRBV27 and TRBJ2-3; the match to TRBD2 covers 9 bases. The CDR3 loop spans 15 amino acids. Germline loops: CDR1 MNHEY, CDR2 SMNVEV (reference sequence). The V gene end was trimmed by 6 bases and the J gene end by 2 bases; junction bases not matched to a gene: 6. DNA for the CDR3: TGTGCCAGCAGCCTAGCGGGGAGGTTCACAGATACGCAGTATTTT. Its protein is CASSLAGRFTDTQYF.

V is TRBV28 and J is TRBJ2-1, with D maybe TRBD2 (6 bases). Germline assignment: CDR1 MDHEN and CDR2 SYDVKM. CDR3 length: 15 residues. The germline V and J ends were trimmed by 6 bases and 1 base, with 13 bases remaining between them. For the CDR3, the DNA is TGTGCCAGCAGCCGGGACTTTAATTCCTACAATGAGCAGTTCTTC. This encodes CASSRDFNSYNEQFF.

The rearrangement links TRBV6-1 to TRBJ2-5, with 8 bases identical to TRBD1. The V gene's germline CDR1 is MNHNS and CDR2 SASEGT. The CDR3 spans 19 residues. V shed 1 base, J shed 0 bases, and the junction held 13 bases outside the gene matches. The CDR3 loop reads CASSEESQGAPFYQETQYF. CDR3 coding DNA: TGTGCCAGCAGTGAAGAATCTCAGGGGGCTCCCTTTTACCAAGAGACCCAGTACTTC.

The chain recombines TRBV14 with TRBJ2-5, with TRBD2 matching 9 bases. Trimming took 4 bases from V and 1 from J; bases not matched to a gene: 4. Germline CDR1 and CDR2: SGHDN and FVKESK. This CDR3 is 15 amino acids long. CDR3 nucleotides: TGTGCCAGCAGCCTAGGACTAGCGTTCCAAGAGACCCAGTACTTC. It specifies CASSLGLAFQETQYF.

The chain is built from TRBV5-1 and TRBJ2-6; 9 bases are a match to TRBD1. The CDR3 extends over 16 amino acids. CDR1 SGHRS and CDR2 YFSETQ come from the germline V gene. With 7 bases clipped from V and 0 bases from J, the junction kept 5 bases outside the gene matches. In DNA, the CDR3 is TGCGCCAGCCGGACAGGGGACCTCTCTGGGGCCAACGTCCTGACTTTC. Residues: CASRTGDLSGANVLTF.

This chain links TRBV6-5 with TRBJ2-5, with 8 bases identical to TRBD2. After removal of 0 bases from V and 4 bases from J, the junction contained 7 bases not matched to a gene. Per the germline V gene, CDR1 is MNHEY and CDR2 is SVGAGI. This CDR3 comprises 16 residues. CDR3 sequence (DNA): TGTGCCAGCAGTTACTCCCGCGGGAGGAGGGGAGAGACCCAGTACTTC. It encodes CASSYSRGRRGETQYF.

The chain is built from TRBV6-5 and TRBJ1-2, with D perhaps matching TRBD1 (5 bases). This CDR3 has 13 amino acids. Germline V gives CDR1 MNHEY, CDR2 SVGAGI. V lost 6 bases to trimming and J lost 1 base, with 9 bases between them. The CDR3 sequence: CASRADNNYGYTF. The CDR3 nucleotides are TGTGCCAGCAGGGCGGACAATAACTATGGCTACACCTTC.

A remark on this clone: The sample holds other DNA sequences that translate to the same CDR3. The chain employs TRBV7-2 and TRBJ2-7, with 7 bases matching TRBD2. Germline loops: CDR1 SGHTA, CDR2 FQGNSA. The CDR3 runs to 14 residues. The trim removed 0 bases at V and 4 bases at J, leaving 3 bases unmatched. CDR3 protein: CASSLAGGPYEQYF. In DNA, the CDR3 is TGTGCCAGCAGCTTAGCGGGAGGGCCATACGAGCAGTACTTC.

The V call is TRBV7-2, the J call TRBJ2-7; 10 bases are shared with TRBD1. The CDR3 sequence is 15 residues long. Germline trimming cut 5 bases from V and 2 bases from J; bases unmatched to any gene: 6. CDR1 SGHTA and CDR2 FQGNSA come from the germline V gene. Here the CDR3 DNA reads TGTGCCAGCAGCCGCCTTGGGACAGGGGCCTACGAGCAGTACTTC. It translates to CASSRLGTGAYEQYF.

The chain carries TRBV7-2 and TRBJ2-7, with TRBD1 as a possible D gene (5 bases). The V and J ends lost 0 bases and 2 bases respectively, with 11 bases between them. This CDR3 comprises 15 residues. The germline gives CDR1 SGHTA, CDR2 FQGNSA. DNA for the CDR3: TGTGCCAGCAGCTTAGCGACAGCGTTTACCTACGAGCAGTACTTC. It is translated as CASSLATAFTYEQYF.

V is TRBV11-2 and J is TRBJ1-6; D is ambiguous. The CDR3 sequence is 16 residues long. Germline assignment: CDR1 SGHAT and CDR2 FQNNGV. V gave up 5 bases and J gave up 0 bases, with 11 bases separating them. The CDR3 region is CASSDSVSSYNSPLHF. CDR3 in DNA: TGTGCCAGCAGCGACTCCGTGAGCTCCTATAATTCACCCCTCCACTTT.

The chain carries TRBV5-4 and TRBJ1-5, with D tentatively TRBD1 (5 bases). This CDR3 spans 17 amino acids. Germline CDR1 is SGHNT and CDR2 is YYREEE (reference sequence). V gave up 0 bases and J gave up 0 bases, with 13 bases separating them. Here the CDR3 reads CASSLGDGGNSNQPQHF. For the CDR3, the DNA is TGTGCCAGCAGCTTGGGGGATGGGGGGAATAGCAATCAGCCCCAGCATTTT. The complete variable domain, with remaining parts taken from reference TRBV5-4 and TRBJ1-5, reads ETGVTQSPTHLIKTRGQQVTLRCSSQSGHNTVSWYQQALGQGPQFIFQYYREEENGRGNFPPRFSGLQFPNYSSELNVNALELDDSALYLCASSLGDGGNSNQPQHFGDGTRLSIL.

The genes are TRBV18 and TRBJ1-4; the D is unclear. Germline CDR1 KGHSH, CDR2 LQKENI. V was shortened by 3 bases and J by 8 bases, with 13 bases between the two germline ends. The CDR3 is 14 residues long. For the CDR3, the DNA is TGTGCCAGCTCACCCCCTAGTTTTGGGGAAAAACTGTTTTTT. It translates to CASSPPSFGEKLFF.

The rearrangement uses TRBV4-1 and TRBJ1-6; D possibly corresponds to TRBD1 (6 bases). V dropped 0 bases and J dropped 6 bases, with 12 bases sitting between them. This CDR3 has 16 amino acids. From germline, CDR1 is MGHRA and CDR2 YSYEKL. CDR3 bases: TGCGCCAGCAGCCAAGACTCGGGACACCGTAATTCACCCCTCCACTTT. Encoded protein: CASSQDSGHRNSPLHF.

The chain carries TRBV6-2 or TRBV6-3 and TRBJ2-1; 7 bases are a match to TRBD1. Per the germline V gene, CDR1 is MNHEY and CDR2 is SVGEGT. V lost 6 bases to trimming and J lost 6 bases; unmatched junction nucleotides: 5. The CDR3 covers 13 residues. For the CDR3, the DNA is TGTGCCAGCAGCCGGGACAGTCGCAATGAGCAGTTCTTC. Amino acid sequence: CASSRDSRNEQFF.

The chain has TRBV6-1 and TRBJ2-5; 11 nucleotides agree with TRBD1. Germline V gene sequence: CDR1 MNHNS, CDR2 SASEGT. The CDR3 totals 16 residues. The trim removed 3 bases at V and 5 bases at J, leaving 8 bases unmatched. In DNA, the CDR3 is TGTGCCAGCAGTGATACCGGGACAGGGGGTCGGGAGACCCAGTACTTC. Residues: CASSDTGTGGRETQYF.

Written as DNA, the CDR3 is TGTGCCAGCAGTGCTAGCGGAATTACATGGGGGGATACGCAGTATTTT. Residues: CASSASGITWGDTQYF. J is TRBJ2-3 and V is TRBV6-2 or TRBV6-3; TRBD2 matches at 7 bases. From germline, CDR1 is MNHEY and CDR2 SVGEGT. Trimming at V came to 5 bases and at J to 6 bases, leaving 14 bases not matched to a gene. The CDR3 runs to 16 residues.

The chain combines TRBV7-2 with TRBJ2-3; D might be TRBD2 (5 bases). The CDR3 runs 15 residues. CDR1 and CDR2 from the germline V gene are SGHTA and FQGNSA. Trimming left V 7 bases short and J 1 base short, with 15 bases between. The chain's CDR3 is CASTRFRSGTDTQYF. For the CDR3, the DNA is TGTGCCAGCACCCGGTTCCGTAGCGGCACAGATACGCAGTATTTT.

The rearrangement joins TRBV27 to TRBJ2-1; 11 bases fit TRBD1. The junction had 3 bases not matched to a gene; V was cut back by 5 bases and J by 6 bases. The germline gives CDR1 MNHEY, CDR2 SMNVEV (reference sequence). The CDR3 covers 14 residues. The CDR3 loop reads CASSPGTGGNEQFF. CDR3 nucleotide sequence: TGTGCCAGCAGTCCCGGGACAGGGGGCAATGAGCAGTTCTTC.

The V and J genes are TRBV7-8 and TRBJ2-1; D is perhaps TRBD2 (6 bases). Between the trimmed V and J ends, which lost 1 base and 3 bases, there was a span of 10 bases. CDR3 size: 15 residues. Per germline, CDR1 SGHVS and CDR2 FQNEAQ. The CDR3 DNA reads as TGTGCCAGCAGCTTAGGCAACGGGGGCTACAATGAGCAGTTCTTC. It translates to CASSLGNGGYNEQFF.

This rearrangement joins TRBV13 to TRBJ2-2, with no clear D. This CDR3 spans 19 amino acids. CDR1 PRHDT and CDR2 FYEKMQ come from the germline V gene (reference sequence). Trimming took 0 bases from V and 0 from J, leaving 17 bases between them. The CDR3 DNA reads TGTGCCAGCAGCTTAGGGCCGCTCTTCGCAGGATCGAACACCGGGGAGCTGTTTTTT. This codes for CASSLGPLFAGSNTGELFF.

The gene calls are TRBV3-1 (or the pseudogene TRBV3-2) and TRBJ2-2, with D tentatively TRBD1 (6 bases). This CDR3 spans 16 amino acids. V was pared by 4 bases and J by 2 bases, with 14 bases between. Germline V gene data show CDR1 as LGHDT and CDR2 as YNNKEL (reference sequence). The CDR3 nucleotides are TGTGCCAGCAGCCTACTGGGACAACTTAACACCGGGGAGCTGTTTTTT. It translates to CASSLLGQLNTGELFF.

The chain links TRBV5-4 to TRBJ2-5, with a tentative D call TRBD1 (5 bases). V lost 4 bases and J 5 bases, leaving 15 bases between the germline ends. This CDR3 comprises 14 residues. Germline CDR1 and CDR2: SGHNT and YYREEE (reference sequence). The CDR3 nucleotides are TGTGCCAGCAGCAATTCCAGGGTTGGGGAGACCCAGTACTTC. This gives the protein CASSNSRVGETQYF.

CDR3 nucleotides: TGTGCCAGTACGGATGAGGTCTCTGGAAACACCATATATTTT. Its translation is CASTDEVSGNTIYF. The V gene is TRBV19, the J gene TRBJ1-3; D is uncertain. V lost 7 bases to trimming and J lost 0 bases, with 10 bases between them. The CDR3 length is 14 residues. Germline V CDR1 and CDR2: LNHDA, SQIVND (reference sequence).

The chain uses TRBV12-5 and TRBJ2-2; 9 nucleotides agree with TRBD1. This CDR3 is 13 amino acids long. Looked up from germline, CDR1 is LGHNT and CDR2 is FRNRAP. The DNA of the CDR3 is TGTGCCTCGGGACAGGGTTCTTCCGGGGAGCTGTTTTTT. Protein: CASGQGSSGELFF.

The chain is built from TRBV4-3 and TRBJ2-2, with TRBD2 matching over 11 bases. Germline CDR1 is LGHNA and CDR2 is YSLEER. CDR3 size: 17 residues. With 3 bases clipped from V and 3 bases from J, the junction kept 6 bases outside the gene matches. The CDR3 bases are TGCGCCAGCAGCCACCTTAGCGGGAGGGCCGACACCGGGGAGCTGTTTTTT. Its translation is CASSHLSGRADTGELFF.